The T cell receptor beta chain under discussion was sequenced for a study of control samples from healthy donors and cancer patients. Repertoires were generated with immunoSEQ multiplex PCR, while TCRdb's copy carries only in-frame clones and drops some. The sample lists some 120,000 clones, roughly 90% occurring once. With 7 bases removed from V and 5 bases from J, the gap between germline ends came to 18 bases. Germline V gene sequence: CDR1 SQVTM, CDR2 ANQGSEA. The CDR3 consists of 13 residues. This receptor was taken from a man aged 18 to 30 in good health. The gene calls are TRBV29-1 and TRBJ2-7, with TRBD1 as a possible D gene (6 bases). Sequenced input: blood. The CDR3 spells CSARRGQGNEQYF. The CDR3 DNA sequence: TGCAGCGCTCGACGAGGGCAGGGGAACGAGCAGTACTTC.